Listed below are T cell receptor beta chains from one sample, sequenced in a study of blood T cell repertoires in COVID-19. Sequencing was performed with immunoSEQ multiplex PCR; in TCRdb, only in-frame clones are kept and a portion is missing. Found here are about 82,000 clones, 75% to 85% of them singletons; the top ten hold about a third. The sample consisted of peripheral blood. These receptors all come from a man aged 55 to 70 with COVID-19, enrolled during active disease. Each CDR3 is given without its conserved first and last residue. Where a row states a size, it is once, few, many or the class of an expanded clone; other rows omit it.

>TRBV7-3|TRBJ2-1|.
ASSLRAVGGNEQF
>TRBV9|TRBJ2-1|few
ASSVAGGTPYNEQF
>TRBV6-4|TRBJ1-5|.
ASSDGGGQPQH
>TRBV30|TRBJ2-3|many
AWGPHSGGANTQY
>TRBV5-1|TRBJ2-2|.
ASSRTGELF
>TRBV5-1|TRBJ2-7|.
ASSLMAGGPKEQY
>TRBV2|TRBJ2-7|.
ASSPNGYYEQY
>TRBV18|TRBJ2-7|.
ASSRSSDYEQY
>TRBV7-2|TRBJ2-7|.
ASSLEPRRVGPRGYEQY
>TRBV11-2|TRBJ2-7|.
ASSSSYEQY
>TRBV5-1|TRBJ2-1|.
ASSLGWTSYNEQF
>TRBV29-1|TRBJ1-2|.
SVPDRGDYGYT
>TRBV7-2|TRBJ2-1|.
ASSPRGSGRFEQF
>TRBV9|TRBJ2-1|once
ASSVVSGRAVHNEQF
>TRBV27|TRBJ2-1|.
ASSLEGGLYNEQF
>TRBV6-5|TRBJ2-1|.
ASRVSGSYYNEQF
>TRBV7-3|TRBJ1-2|.
ASSQGTGDGYGYT
>TRBV19|TRBJ1-2|once
ASSIALRTGLSIYGYT
>TRBV13|TRBJ2-4|.
ASSPSRDRDDKNIQY
>TRBV2|TRBJ1-1|.
ASSVTGNTEAF
>TRBV7-9|TRBJ2-7|.
ASSGGFLYPYEQY
>TRBV5-1|TRBJ2-1|.
ASKLAGPDNEQF
>TRBV4-1|TRBJ1-1|medium-sized
ASSHDREYTEAF
>TRBV3-1/TRBV3-2|TRBJ2-5|once
ASSQVGAKETQY
>TRBV5-4|TRBJ1-2|.
ASSQGVGQGHGYT
>TRBV15|TRBJ1-6|.
ATSRDRTGWSARQNSPLH